This is a list of T cell receptor beta chains from one sample in a study of T cell clones after liver transplantation. Clones were read by immunoSEQ multiplex PCR, and TCRdb kept only the in-frame ones, dropping some. The table lists around 120,000 clones, 90% of them singletons, with 0.65% to 0.95% in the top ten. Source: CD4+ T cells from blood, taken 12 months after liver transplant. These receptors all stem from a human patient who received a liver transplant. Part of the T cell pool may stem from the graft donor. Each CDR3 is given with its conserved first and last residue.

V: TRBV4-3; J: TRBJ2-3; CDR3: CASSQGARGSTDTQYF
V: TRBV28; J: TRBJ2-1; CDR3: CASRSGPSYNEQFF
V: TRBV29-1; J: TRBJ2-2; CDR3: CSVDRGGTGELFF
V: TRBV29-1; J: TRBJ2-1; CDR3: CSVGGGAGTKQFF
V: TRBV27; J: TRBJ2-2; CDR3: CASSYGQGKGTGELFF
V: TRBV19; J: TRBJ2-2; CDR3: CASRPGTFGPGELFF
V: TRBV15; J: TRBJ2-3; CDR3: CATLAGGPSDTQYF
V: TRBV12-5; J: TRBJ2-2; CDR3: CASGLLTGGQRAGELFF
V: TRBV11-2; J: TRBJ1-2; CDR3: CASTSGRSGLDGYTF
V: TRBV5-6; J: TRBJ2-1; CDR3: CASSRGNEQFF
V: TRBV4-1; J: TRBJ2-7; CDR3: CASSQDPGDSYEQYF
V: TRBV28; J: TRBJ2-1; CDR3: CASGIGAHNEQFF
V: TRBV7-2; J: TRBJ2-7; CDR3: CASSPSRREQYF
V: TRBV2; J: TRBJ2-7; CDR3: CASSVVRSSYEQYF
V: TRBV10-3; J: TRBJ2-3; CDR3: CAISQDTDTQYF
V: TRBV5-4; J: TRBJ2-2; CDR3: CASSRGKRESGELFF
V: TRBV6-6; J: TRBJ1-3; CDR3: CASSFKGANSGNTIYF
V: TRBV2; J: TRBJ2-3; CDR3: CASSEAGTSTDTQYF
V: TRBV9; J: TRBJ2-3; CDR3: CASSVASGASTDTQYF
V: TRBV5-1; J: TRBJ1-1; CDR3: CASSLEGGRKTEAFF
V: TRBV5-4; J: TRBJ1-2; CDR3: CASSPPGGAGNYGYTF
V: TRBV29-1; J: TRBJ2-7; CDR3: CSVFGEAGGFEQYF
V: TRBV7-2; J: TRBJ2-4; CDR3: CASSLEAAIQYF
V: TRBV7-9; J: TRBJ1-3; CDR3: CASSLDGPGLSGNTIYF
V: TRBV9; J: TRBJ2-7; CDR3: CASSIRESSGSDEQYF
V: TRBV5-1; J: TRBJ2-3; CDR3: CASSWAGTSGRSTDTQYF
V: TRBV15; J: TRBJ2-7; CDR3: CATSKGQRYEQYF
V: TRBV30; J: TRBJ1-1; CDR3: CAWILPRTRIEAFF
V: TRBV7-2; J: TRBJ2-1; CDR3: CASSSLKLAGLYNEQFF
V: TRBV18; J: TRBJ2-1; CDR3: CASSPRTGAMDEQFF
V: TRBV18; J: TRBJ2-1; CDR3: CASSPPGGRRSEQFF
V: TRBV18; J: TRBJ2-5; CDR3: CASSPTGAGETQYF